This TCR beta chain was recovered during a study of CD8 T cells in ankylosing spondylitis. MiXCR was run by TCRdb on the 5' RACE reads, yielding one entry per CDR3 protein. Among some 200,000 distinct CDR3 sequences listed, 13% were seen once. Germline V CDR1 and CDR2: SGHRS, YFSETQ. The CDR3 is made up of 14 amino acids. Study-wide points: Ankylosing spondylitis blood seemed to carry a telltale TCR beta motif made of under 10 highly homologous variants.

This clonotype was seen ten or more times. Its antigen is not identified. At one boundary the junction diverges from the germline segment, which might be a read error. The TCR originated in a male donor with ankylosing spondylitis or in good health (not recorded which). Material for sequencing was blood, either unsorted or a sorted T cell fraction (not recorded which). The chain employs TRBV5-1 and TRBJ2-7, with TRBD1 matching over 10 bases. As DNA, the CDR3 is TGTGCCAGCAGCCTCGGACAGGGGGATTACGAGCAGTACTTC. This sequence encodes CASSLGQGDYEQYF.